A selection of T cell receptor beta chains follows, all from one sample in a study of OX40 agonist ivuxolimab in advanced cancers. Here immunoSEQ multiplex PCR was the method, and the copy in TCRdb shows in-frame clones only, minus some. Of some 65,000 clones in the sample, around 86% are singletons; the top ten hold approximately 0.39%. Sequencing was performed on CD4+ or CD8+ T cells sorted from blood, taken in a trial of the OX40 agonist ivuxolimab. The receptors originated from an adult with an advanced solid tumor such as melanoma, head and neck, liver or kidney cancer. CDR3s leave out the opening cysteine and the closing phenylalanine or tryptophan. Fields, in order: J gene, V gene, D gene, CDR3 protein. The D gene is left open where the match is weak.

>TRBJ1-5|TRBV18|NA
ASSPPLGNSNQPQH
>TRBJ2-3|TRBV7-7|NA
ASSPALTDTQY
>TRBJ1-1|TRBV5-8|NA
ASSLTLWQNTEAF
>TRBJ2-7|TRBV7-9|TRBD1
ASSLQGAKNEQY
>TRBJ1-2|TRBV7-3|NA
ASSLGVLGYT
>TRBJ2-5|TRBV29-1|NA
SVLPEAFRGETQY
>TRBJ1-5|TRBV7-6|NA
ASSLGGATSYSNQPQH
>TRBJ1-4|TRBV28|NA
ASSMEKLF
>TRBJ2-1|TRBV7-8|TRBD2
ASSLTGLGGNEQF
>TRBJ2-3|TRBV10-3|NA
AISERADTDTQY
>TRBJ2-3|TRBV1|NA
TSSRGGLTDTQY
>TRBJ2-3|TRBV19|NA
ASSIGGIPNTDTQY
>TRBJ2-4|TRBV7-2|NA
ASSQRGDRLTLAKNIQY
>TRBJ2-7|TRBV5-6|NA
ASSRYGTDPTTEQY
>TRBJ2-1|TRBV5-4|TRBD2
ASSPGLAGGNEQF
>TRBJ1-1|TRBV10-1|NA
ASSERTPFEAF
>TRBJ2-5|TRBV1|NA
TSSQDKPGTSGGQETQY
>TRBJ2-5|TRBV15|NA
ATSSETGRGIYYQETQY
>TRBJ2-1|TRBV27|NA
ASSPPNRATNEQF
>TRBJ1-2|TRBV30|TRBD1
ASHRDRPSGYT
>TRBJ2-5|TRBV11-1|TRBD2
ASSLVQRGGGETQY
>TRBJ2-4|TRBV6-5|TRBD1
ATGQGENIQY
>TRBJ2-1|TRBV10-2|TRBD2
ASRNIAGLADTYNEQF
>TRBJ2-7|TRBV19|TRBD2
ASSIVPNRLAPYEQY
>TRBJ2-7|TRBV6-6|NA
ASSYWGARTRHEQY
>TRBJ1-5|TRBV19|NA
ASTRTEHSNQPQH
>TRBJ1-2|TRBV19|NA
ASRVADGYT
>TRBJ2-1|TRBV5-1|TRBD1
ASSLGTGQTYNEQF
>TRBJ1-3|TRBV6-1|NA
ASSDVDHIY
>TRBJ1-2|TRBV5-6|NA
ATTREGYGYT
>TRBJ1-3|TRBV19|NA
ASCIRSGLPRSGNTIY
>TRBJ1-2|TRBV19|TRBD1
ASIPGQGNYGYT
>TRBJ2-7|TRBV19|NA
ASSPAGQGWAEQY
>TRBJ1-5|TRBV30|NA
AWSPPWGSNQPQH
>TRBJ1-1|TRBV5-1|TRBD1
ASSLEGPGGAGSTEAF
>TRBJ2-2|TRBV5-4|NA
ASSSKPPTGWQGGELF
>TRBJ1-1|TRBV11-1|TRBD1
ASSLTTGGTEAF
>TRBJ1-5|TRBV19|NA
ASGRGRSGNQPQH
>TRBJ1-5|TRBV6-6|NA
ASSKASSNQPQH
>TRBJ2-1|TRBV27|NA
ASSRLGTSYNEQF